This section outlines one T cell receptor (beta chain) sequence together with its context. J was trimmed by 4 bases and V by 4 bases; bases with no gene match: 6. CDR1 is LNHDA and CDR2 is SQIVND in the germline V gene (reference sequence). CDR3 length: 15 residues. The data were taken from a study of blood T cell repertoires in COVID-19. Whole-study context: Donors in the United States, Italy and Spain gave samples during acute or convalescent COVID-19.

As handled by the study authors: Amplification with reference gene primers provided the estimates of nucleated cell counts. Only in-frame clones appear in the TCRdb table, and some are missing; sequencing was by immunoSEQ multiplex PCR. V, J and clone size are taken as reported in that table, and D and trimming were inferred from the DNA itself. The table lists approximately 450,000 clones, about 85% of them singletons. Living in 20 to 30 US areas, the participants were between 18 and 89 years of age. Participants had their cohort set by participant-reported clinical history. What was sequenced was PBMCs or T cells enriched from blood (not recorded which). The clonotype comes from a woman between 18 and 30 years old with acute COVID-19. The chain joins TRBV19 to TRBJ2-5; 10 bases are shared with TRBD1. DNA for the CDR3: TGTGCCAGTAGTACTTGGACAGGGGGGTCAGAGACCCAGTACTTC. Its protein product is CASSTWTGGSETQYF.